This passage covers 7 T cell receptor delta chains from one sample sequenced in a study of γδ T cells in repeated Plasmodium falciparum infection. Bulk repertoires came from Vgamma9/Vdelta2+ or Vdelta2-negative gammadelta T cells flow-sorted from PBMC. TCRdb reanalysed the multiplex PCR reads via CATT. The sample lists about 51,000 delta-chain clones; about 2% were seen once. Sequenced input: gamma-delta T cells from blood. The receptors were sampled from a pool of human donors (malaria-infected and uninfected, not separated).

Only a few counts were recorded for this clone. A read error likely explains why the TCRdb protein, taken from a much larger clone, differs from this DNA's translation at residue 18; the protein shown is translated from the DNA. This sequence joins TRDV1 and TRDJ1, with 9 bases aligning to TRDD3. Germline matching of the DNA provided the J gene here, since TCRdb leaves it blank. Germline CDR1 reads TSWWSYY; CDR2 reads QGS. The J segment lost 0 bases and the V segment lost 2 bases, leaving 34 bases of the junction unmatched. This CDR3 is 26 amino acids long. CDR3 region: CALGERLPYFPRRNWGNPRYTDKLIF. CDR3 DNA: TGTGCTCTTGGGGAAAGATTGCCCTACTTCCCACGACGTAACTGGGGGAACCCAAGGTACACCGATAAACTCATCTTT.

In regard to this clone: TCRdb's listed protein matches a much larger clone and diverges from this DNA's translation at residue 12, likely through a read error; the protein shown comes from the DNA. Other DNA variants within this sample encode the same CDR3. The J gene is TRDJ1, the V gene TRDV3; tentative D call: TRDD2 (5 bases). The J gene, not given by TCRdb, was assigned here from a germline match of the nucleotide sequence. V was pared by 1 base and J by 2 bases, with 32 bases between. CDR1 and CDR2 from the germline V gene are TVYSNPD and GDNSRS (reference sequence). The CDR3 runs 20 residues. The CDR3 DNA is TGTGCCTTTAAGGGCTTTAACCAACGGCCCATTTTACCTACTACCGATAAACTCATCTTT. As protein: CAFKGFNQRPILPTTDKLIF. The whole variable domain, filled in from reference TRDV3 and TRDJ1, reads CDKVTQSSPDQTVASGSEVVLLCTYDTVYSNPDLFWYRIRPDYSFQFVFYGDNSRSEGADFTQGRFSVKHILTQKAFHLVISPVRTEDSATYYCAFKGFNQRPILPTTDKLIFGKGTRVTVEP.

This clone was found a few times. This likely reflects a read error, since a far larger clone is one base away. Other DNA variants within this sample encode the same CDR3. The chain links TRDV3 to TRDJ1, with D unresolved. TCRdb supplies no J gene; here it was assigned by aligning the nucleotide sequence to germline. V was trimmed by 3 bases and J by 0 bases, leaving 11 bases between them. The CDR3 sequence is 13 residues long. The germline V gene has CDR1 TVYSNPD and CDR2 GDNSRS (reference sequence). CDR3 region: CAFPYSDTDKLIF. The CDR3 DNA follows: TGTGCCTTCCCATACTCAGACACCGATAAACTCATCTTT. The full variable domain, completed using reference TRDV3 and TRDJ1, is CDKVTQSSPDQTVASGSEVVLLCTYDTVYSNPDLFWYRIRPDYSFQFVFYGDNSRSEGADFTQGRFSVKHILTQKAFHLVISPVRTEDSATYYCAFPYSDTDKLIFGKGTRVTVEP.

This clone was seen more than once but under ten times. Translating this DNA gives a protein that differs at residue 9 from the TCRdb one, which belongs to a much larger clone; a read error is likely, and the protein shown is this translation. The chain joins TRDV1 to TRDJ1; D is undetermined. The J gene, missing from TCRdb, was assigned here through DNA to germline matching. This CDR3 has 13 amino acids. Germline-derived CDR1 and CDR2 are TSWWSYY and QGS. Trimming cost V 6 bases and J 7 bases, with 15 bases left between them. CDR3 protein: CALGNVFGGKLIF. CDR3 in DNA: TGTGCTCTTGGTAATGTGTTTGGTGGTAAACTCATCTTT.

This clone has ten or more counts. TCRdb's protein for this DNA is that of a much larger clone and differs from the translation at residue 15, likely a read error; the protein shown is the DNA translation. V gene TRDV2 combines with J gene TRDJ1, with 11 bases matching TRDD3. The J gene, left out of TCRdb, was set here by checking the DNA against germline. Germline V gene sequence: CDR1 GEAIGNYY, CDR2 EKD. The CDR3 length is 24 residues. Trimming cost V 0 bases and J 0 bases; bases outside gene matches: 26. CDR3 coding DNA: TGTGCCTGTGACACCGTTATCCCTTACTCAGACTGGGGGATAGAAACGAATTACACCGATAAACTCATCTTT. Translating it yields CACDTVIPYSDWGIETNYTDKLIF.

In this sample, this clone turned up many times. The junction shows a germline mismatch at one end, possibly a read error. Other DNA sequences within the sample encode an identical CDR3. V is TRDV1 and J is TRDJ1, with TRDD3 matching 11 bases. Germline V CDR1 and CDR2: TSWWSYY, QGS. This CDR3 is built from 21 residues. The CDR3 sequence is CALVPDFPRWGIHGRTSKLIF. Here the CDR3 DNA reads TGTGCTCTTGTGCCCGATTTCCCCCGCTGGGGGATACATGGGCGTACGAGTAAACTCATCTTC.

This clone was observed a few times. The TCRdb record carries a much larger clone's protein, which differs from this DNA's translation at residue 20; a read error is the likely cause, and the protein listed here is the DNA translation. No J gene was called, and the V gene is TRDV1; the D call TRDD3 from the table was never checked on the DNA. Looked up from germline, CDR1 is TSWWSYY and CDR2 is QGS. There are 22 residues in the CDR3. The CDR3 DNA reads TGTGCTCTTGGGGAACCCCGTCCCTTCCCGCGCAGGTCCCTACCATCCACCGATAAACCCATCTTT. Amino acids: CALGEPRPFPRRSLPSTDKPIF.